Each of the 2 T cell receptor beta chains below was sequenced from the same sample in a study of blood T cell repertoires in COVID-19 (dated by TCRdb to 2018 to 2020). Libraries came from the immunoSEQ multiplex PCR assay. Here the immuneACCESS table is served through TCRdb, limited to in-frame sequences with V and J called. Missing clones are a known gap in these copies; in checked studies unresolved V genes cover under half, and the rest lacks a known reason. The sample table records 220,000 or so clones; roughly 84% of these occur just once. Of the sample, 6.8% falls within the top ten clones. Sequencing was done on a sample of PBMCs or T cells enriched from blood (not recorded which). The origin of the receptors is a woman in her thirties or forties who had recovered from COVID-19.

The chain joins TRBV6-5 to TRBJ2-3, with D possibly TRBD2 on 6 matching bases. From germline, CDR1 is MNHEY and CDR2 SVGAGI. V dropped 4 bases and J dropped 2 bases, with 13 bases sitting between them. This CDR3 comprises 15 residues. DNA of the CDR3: TGTGCCAGCAGTTCGGGACTCTTGGACACAGATACGCAGTATTTT. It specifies CASSSGLLDTDTQYF.

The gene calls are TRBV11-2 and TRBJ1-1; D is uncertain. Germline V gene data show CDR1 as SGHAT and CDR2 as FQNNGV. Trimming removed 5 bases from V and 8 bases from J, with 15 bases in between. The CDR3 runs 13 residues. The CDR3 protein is CASSLRDDLEAFF. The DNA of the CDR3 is TGTGCCAGCAGCCTCCGGGATGACCTAGAAGCTTTCTTT.